The clone carrying this T cell receptor beta chain has more than one count but fewer than ten. Alpha- and beta-chain coverage of first-strand cDNA came from TRAV- and TRBV-specific primers. Over roughly 19 PCR cycles, TCRs were amplified from a constant-region primer and V-primer adapter. TCRdb analysed the reads with MiXCR anew, one entry per CDR3 protein. The sample records tens of thousands of distinct CDR3 sequences, roughly a sixth being singletons. These data are taken from a study of low-dose radiotherapy and immunotherapy resistance in tumors. Study information: Every 2 weeks, cohort 1 got 0.5 Gy, reaching 6.5 Gy to the planning target volume.

As for time point: before trial treatment. CDR3 size: 13 residues. Trimming shortened V by 1 base and J by 8 bases, and 7 bases separated the two germline ends. The germline V gene encodes CDR1 KGHDR and CDR2 SFDVKD. Sequencing used PBMCs, obtained before treatment. The chain couples TRBV24-1 to TRBJ2-2; unclear D gene. The source is a male donor with prostate cancer. The CDR3 sequence: CATSDFPRGELFF. CDR3 DNA sequence: TGTGCCACCAGTGATTTTCCCCGGGGGGAGCTGTTTTTT.